A single sample gave rise to the 32 T cell receptor beta chains below, sequenced in a study of technical replicates of blood from a few donors. The method was immunoSEQ multiplex PCR; TCRdb's version includes in-frame clones alone and lacks a portion of them. The data show approximately 99,000 clones, around 96% seen once. Sequenced: T cells isolated from PBMCs. These receptors originate from a human donor in good health.

The count of this clone is one. The chain recombines TRBV11-2 with TRBJ1-2; tentatively, D is TRBD1 (5 bases). CDR3 length: 13 residues. With 5 bases removed from V and 6 bases from J, the gap between germline ends came to 13 bases. CDR1 and CDR2 from the germline V gene are SGHAT and FQNNGV. The CDR3 DNA reads as TGTGCCAGCAGCGCATCCCAGGGTCATGGCTACACCTTC. Translating gives CASSASQGHGYTF.

This chain links TRBV2 with TRBJ2-4; D possibly corresponds to TRBD2 (5 bases). The ends were cut back, 0 bases at V and 16 bases at J, with 13 bases in the middle. The germline gives CDR1 SNHLY, CDR2 FYNNEI. The CDR3 sequence is 12 residues long. The CDR3 loop reads CASSEAIPTGYF. DNA for the CDR3: TGTGCCAGCAGTGAAGCGATCCCCACGGGATACTTC.

The V and J genes are TRBV7-8 and TRBJ2-5; TRBD2 matches at 8 bases. The CDR3 has 16 residues. Germline trimming cut 2 bases from V and 3 bases from J; bases unmatched to any gene: 8. Germline loops: CDR1 SGHVS, CDR2 FQNEAQ. The CDR3 spells CASSLTMTSVEETQYF. The CDR3 DNA sequence: TGTGCCAGCAGCTTAACCATGACTAGCGTTGAAGAGACCCAGTACTTC.

The rearrangement joins TRBV10-2 to TRBJ2-7; D possibly corresponds to TRBD1 (5 bases). Trimming removed 6 bases from V and 1 base from J, with 13 bases in between. CDR1 and CDR2 (germline): WSHSY, SAAADI. This CDR3 is built from 14 residues. CDR3 residues: CASRADTRSYEQYF. In DNA form, the CDR3 reads TGCGCCAGCAGGGCGGACACCAGATCCTACGAGCAGTACTTC.

The V and J genes are TRBV29-1 and TRBJ2-1; TRBD2 aligns across 10 bases. Trimming removed 0 bases from V and 0 bases from J; junction bases left unmatched: 11. Per germline, CDR1 SQVTM and CDR2 ANQGSEA. This CDR3 has 19 amino acids. This CDR3 is CSVEDPHRLAGHSYNEQFF. DNA for the CDR3: TGCAGCGTTGAAGACCCCCACCGACTAGCGGGTCACTCCTACAATGAGCAGTTCTTC.

The rearrangement links TRBV2 to TRBJ2-1; 12 bases fit TRBD2. Germline CDR1 reads SNHLY; CDR2 reads FYNNEI. The CDR3 totals 17 residues. After removal of 4 bases from V and 1 base from J, the junction contained 5 bases not matched to a gene. CDR3: CASSGTTSGSSYNEQFF. CDR3 nucleotides: TGTGCCAGCAGTGGGACGACTAGCGGGAGTTCCTACAATGAGCAGTTCTTC.

J is TRBJ2-2 and V is TRBV19; TRBD2 might be the D (5 bases). Trimming removed 7 bases from V and 8 bases from J, with 11 bases in between. CDR1 is LNHDA and CDR2 is SQIVND in the germline V gene (reference sequence). This CDR3 contains 12 residues. CDR3 DNA sequence: TGTGCCAGTAAGAGGGAGCTGGGGGAGCTGTTTTTT. Translated, it gives CASKRELGELFF.

This clone appeared a few times. V usage is TRBV13 and J usage is TRBJ1-1; no reliable D call. CDR1 is PRHDT, CDR2 FYEKMQ, per germline (reference sequence). The CDR3 extends over 13 amino acids. V was shortened by 5 bases and J by 2 bases, with 9 bases between the two germline ends. This CDR3 is CASSLAANTEAFF. The CDR3 DNA is TGTGCCAGCAGCCTCGCGGCCAACACTGAAGCTTTCTTT.

This chain links TRBV6-6 with TRBJ2-3, with 9 bases matching TRBD2. This CDR3 has 14 amino acids. Germline V gene lookup returns CDR1 MNHNY and CDR2 SVGAGI (reference sequence). The J segment lost 6 bases and the V segment lost 5 bases, leaving 6 bases of the junction unmatched. The CDR3 DNA reads as TGTGCCAGCAGTGGGACTAGCTGGTCGGATACGCAGTATTTT. Protein: CASSGTSWSDTQYF.

The rearrangement links TRBV14 to TRBJ2-1, with 11 bases matching TRBD1. Germline CDR1 and CDR2: SGHDN and FVKESK. This CDR3 comprises 17 residues. The J segment lost 6 bases and the V segment lost 5 bases, leaving 12 bases of the junction unmatched. This CDR3 is CASSDGQGARRGNEQFF. The CDR3 DNA reads TGTGCCAGCAGCGACGGACAGGGGGCGAGGAGGGGCAATGAGCAGTTCTTC.

The chain is built from TRBV19 and TRBJ2-7, with D possibly TRBD2 on 6 matching bases. The CDR3 extends over 12 amino acids. Germline V gene lookup returns CDR1 LNHDA and CDR2 SQIVND (reference sequence). Trimming shortened V by 3 bases and J by 6 bases, and 9 bases separated the two germline ends. CDR3 sequence (DNA): TGTGCCAGTAGTATCGGAGGGTTCGAGCAGTACTTC. Translation gives CASSIGGFEQYF.

The chain employs TRBV5-6 and TRBJ1-1, with 8 bases that match TRBD1. Germline V gene lookup returns CDR1 SGHDT and CDR2 YYEEEE. This CDR3 spans 15 amino acids. Trimming took 1 base from V and 2 from J; bases not matched to a gene: 4. CDR3 coding DNA: TGTGCCAGCAGCTTGCGGGACAGGCCCAACACTGAAGCTTTCTTT. The encoded protein is CASSLRDRPNTEAFF.

The chain joins TRBV6-5 to TRBJ2-1, with D unclear. Trimming shortened V by 6 bases and J by 4 bases, and 13 bases separated the two germline ends. The CDR3 totals 14 residues. Germline loops: CDR1 MNHEY, CDR2 SVGAGI. CDR3 loop: CASSPHREYNEQFF. The CDR3 DNA follows: TGTGCCAGCAGCCCCCACAGAGAGTACAATGAGCAGTTCTTC.

The J gene is TRBJ1-5, the V gene TRBV5-8; the D gene is possibly TRBD1 (5 bases). Germline CDR1 SGHTS, CDR2 YDEGEE. The CDR3 has 15 amino acids. Deletions cut 1 base from V and 4 bases from J, with 12 bases between. CDR3 DNA sequence: TGTGCCAGCAGCTTGTTATGGGAGGGGAATCAGCCCCAGCATTTT. It codes for CASSLLWEGNQPQHF.

The chain employs TRBV6-4 and TRBJ1-1, with TRBD1 matching 9 bases. V was pared by 0 bases and J by 1 base, with 0 bases of the junction left unmatched. The CDR3 runs to 15 residues. Germline V CDR1 and CDR2: MRHNA, SNTAGT. The DNA for the CDR3 is TGTGCCAGCAGTGACTCGACAGGGGGGAACACTGAAGCTTTCTTT. Encoded protein: CASSDSTGGNTEAFF.

The rearrangement uses TRBV19 and TRBJ1-5, with TRBD1 as a possible D gene (6 bases). Germline V gene sequence: CDR1 LNHDA, CDR2 SQIVND (reference sequence). The CDR3 runs to 15 residues. Trimming removed 1 base at V and 3 bases at J, with 10 bases between. The CDR3 region is CASSIGGGPNQPQHF. The CDR3 coding sequence is TGTGCCAGTAGTATAGGCGGGGGGCCCAATCAGCCCCAGCATTTT. Combining the CDR3 with reference TRBV19 and TRBJ1-5 gives the whole variable domain DGGITQSPKYLFRKEGQNVTLSCEQNLNHDAMYWYRQDPGQGLRLIYYSQIVNDFQKGDIAEGYSVSREKKESFPLTVTSAQKNPTAFYLCASSIGGGPNQPQHFGDGTRLSIL.

V is TRBV10-3 and J is TRBJ2-1, with 9 bases aligning to TRBD2. V was pared by 6 bases and J by 10 bases, with 7 bases of the junction left unmatched. Per germline, CDR1 ENHRY and CDR2 SYGVKD. This CDR3 is 13 amino acids long. CDR3 sequence reads: CAIRTGLAHEQFF. As DNA, the CDR3 is TGTGCCATCAGGACGGGACTAGCTCACGAGCAGTTCTTC.

The V and J genes are TRBV6-1 and TRBJ1-2; D is perhaps TRBD1 (6 bases). The V gene lost 3 bases and the J gene lost 5 bases, with 16 bases spanning the gap. The germline V gene has CDR1 MNHNS and CDR2 SASEGT. The CDR3 length is 15 residues. This chain's CDR3 is CASSERQESTYGYTF. As DNA, the CDR3 is TGTGCCAGCAGTGAGCGACAGGAGTCGACATATGGCTACACCTTC.

V is TRBV6-5 and J is TRBJ2-3, with TRBD2 matching over 9 bases. Germline CDR1 reads MNHEY; CDR2 reads SVGAGI. This CDR3 is built from 15 residues. With 6 bases clipped from V and 1 base from J, the junction kept 5 bases outside the gene matches. The CDR3 is CASRELAGGTDTQYF. As DNA, the CDR3 is TGTGCCAGCAGGGAACTAGCGGGTGGCACAGATACGCAGTATTTT.

This rearrangement joins TRBV7-9 to TRBJ2-5; 9 positions match TRBD1. The CDR3 runs to 16 residues. In germline, CDR1 is SEHNR, CDR2 FQNEAQ (reference sequence). With 5 bases clipped from V and 1 base from J, the junction kept 8 bases outside the gene matches. CDR3 in DNA: TGTGCCAGCAGCAGACCCGGGACAGGGCTCCAAGAGACCCAGTACTTC. This gives the protein CASSRPGTGLQETQYF.

This clone has only a few counts. This chain uses TRBV29-1 with TRBJ1-1, with D hard to call. Deletions cut 1 base from V and 1 base from J, with 4 bases between. The length of the CDR3 is 12 residues. Germline CDR1 is SQVTM and CDR2 is ANQGSEA. The CDR3 bases are TGCAGCGTTGAAGGTCGGAACACTGAAGCTTTCTTT. It is translated as CSVEGRNTEAFF. The full variable domain, completed using reference TRBV29-1 and TRBJ1-1, is SAVISQKPSRDICQRGTSLTIQCQVDSQVTMMFWYRQQPGQSLTLIATANQGSEATYESGFVIDKFPISRPNLTFSTLTVSNMSPEDSSIYLCSVEGRNTEAFFGQGTRLTVV.

This clone was counted once. The rearrangement uses TRBV25-1 and TRBJ2-1; TRBD2 matches 8 bases. The CDR3 totals 13 residues. Germline values: CDR1 MGHDK, CDR2 SYGVNS. Trimming removed 8 bases from V and 5 bases from J; junction bases left unmatched: 5. This CDR3 reads CASVGGAHNEQFF. CDR3 DNA: TGTGCCAGCGTCGGGGGGGCCCACAATGAGCAGTTCTTC.

The chain employs TRBV11-2 and TRBJ2-5; D might be TRBD1 (6 bases). The CDR3 runs to 14 residues. V lost 1 base to trimming and J lost 6 bases, with 12 bases between them. Germline CDR1 reads SGHAT; CDR2 reads FQNNGV. The chain's CDR3 is CASSLVRGGKTQYF. The CDR3, as DNA: TGTGCCAGCAGCTTAGTCAGGGGTGGTAAGACCCAGTACTTC.

Here the CDR3 DNA reads TGTGCCAGTTCCGAGGGGGCCTCGGATACGCAGTATTTT. Its protein is CASSEGASDTQYF. The chain carries TRBV28 and TRBJ2-3; 7 bases map to TRBD1. Trimming at V came to 9 bases and at J to 6 bases, leaving 9 bases not matched to a gene. From germline, CDR1 is MDHEN and CDR2 SYDVKM. The CDR3 is 13 residues long.

V usage is TRBV7-9 and J usage is TRBJ1-4, with TRBD1 as a possible D gene (5 bases). Trimming shortened V by 3 bases and J by 6 bases, and 11 bases separated the two germline ends. The germline gives CDR1 SEHNR, CDR2 FQNEAQ (reference sequence). The CDR3 runs to 14 residues. CDR3 in DNA: TGTGCCAGCAGCTTTGGACATGTGGATGAAAAACTGTTTTTT. Protein sequence: CASSFGHVDEKLFF.

This clone has just one count. V usage is TRBV15 and J usage is TRBJ2-2; D may be TRBD2 (5 bases). Germline values: CDR1 LNHNV, CDR2 YYDKDF (reference sequence). Trimming took off 0 bases at V and 1 base at J, with 9 bases between the two ends. CDR3 length: 16 residues. The CDR3 loop is CATSRDPAVNTGELFF. Here the CDR3 DNA reads TGTGCCACCAGCAGAGATCCAGCGGTGAACACCGGGGAGCTGTTTTTT. The full variable domain, with the rest looked up from reference TRBV15 and TRBJ2-2, is DAMVIQNPRYQVTQFGKPVTLSCSQTLNHNVMYWYQQKSSQAPKLLFHYYDKDFNNEADTPDNFQSRRPNTSFCFLDIRSPGLGDTAMYLCATSRDPAVNTGELFFGEGSRLTVL.

The chain carries TRBV2 and TRBJ1-4, with 7 bases that match TRBD1. The CDR3 runs 15 residues. The germline V gene has CDR1 SNHLY and CDR2 FYNNEI. V lost 6 bases to trimming and J lost 0 bases; unmatched junction nucleotides: 4. The CDR3 spells CASRVGQSTNEKLFF. CDR3 nucleotides: TGTGCCAGCAGGGTGGGACAGTCAACTAATGAAAAACTGTTTTTT.

This chain connects TRBV27 to TRBJ2-2; D possibly corresponds to TRBD2 (5 bases). V gave up 5 bases and J gave up 5 bases, with 18 bases separating them. CDR3 length equals 16 residues. Germline CDR1 and CDR2: MNHEY and SMNVEV (reference sequence). DNA for the CDR3: TGTGCCAGCAGTACCTATCTCGGGATGGGGACCGGGGAGCTGTTTTTT. This sequence encodes CASSTYLGMGTGELFF.

The CDR3: CASSQVLPGYEQYF. The CDR3, as DNA: TGCGCCAGCAGCCAAGTATTACCGGGCTACGAGCAGTACTTC. The J gene is TRBJ2-7, the V gene TRBV4-1, with no clear D. CDR1 is MGHRA and CDR2 is YSYEKL in the germline V gene. Trimming stripped 1 base from V and 3 bases from J, with 10 bases between. The CDR3 spans 14 residues.

CDR3 sequence reads: CASSPRDRDATEAFF. CDR3 DNA sequence: TGTGCCAGCAGCCCGAGGGACAGGGATGCCACTGAAGCTTTCTTT. V is TRBV9 and J is TRBJ1-1; 9 bases fit TRBD1. With 4 bases clipped from V and 4 bases from J, the junction kept 8 bases outside the gene matches. Germline assignment: CDR1 SGDLS and CDR2 YYNGEE. The CDR3 runs 15 residues.

V usage is TRBV19 and J usage is TRBJ1-5; TRBD1 agrees at 9 bases. CDR1 LNHDA and CDR2 SQIVND come from the germline V gene (reference sequence). The ends lost 6 bases at V and 4 bases at J; junction bases unmatched: 7. The CDR3 has 15 residues. The DNA for the CDR3 is TGTGCCAGTAGACCCCGGGACAGGGATAATCAGCCCCAGCATTTT. Translated: CASRPRDRDNQPQHF.

This chain links TRBV7-6 with TRBJ2-5; tentatively, D is TRBD2 (6 bases). The CDR3 length is 15 residues. Trimming removed 2 bases at V and 4 bases at J, with 14 bases between. CDR1 and CDR2 (germline): SGHVS, FNYEAQ. The DNA for the CDR3 is TGTGCCAGCAGCTTATCCTGGAGGGGCCGAGAGACCCAGTACTTC. Its protein product is CASSLSWRGRETQYF.